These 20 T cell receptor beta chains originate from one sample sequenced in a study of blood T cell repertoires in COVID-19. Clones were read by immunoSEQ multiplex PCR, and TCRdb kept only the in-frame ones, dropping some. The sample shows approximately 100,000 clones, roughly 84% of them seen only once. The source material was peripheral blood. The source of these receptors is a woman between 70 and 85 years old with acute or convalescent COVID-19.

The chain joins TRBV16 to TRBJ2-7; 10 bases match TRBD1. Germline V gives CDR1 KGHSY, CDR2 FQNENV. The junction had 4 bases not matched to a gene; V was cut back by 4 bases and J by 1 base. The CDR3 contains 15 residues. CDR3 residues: CASSPRTGGSYEQYV. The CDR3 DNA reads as TGTGCCAGCAGCCCCAGGACAGGGGGGTCCTACGAGCAGTACGTC.

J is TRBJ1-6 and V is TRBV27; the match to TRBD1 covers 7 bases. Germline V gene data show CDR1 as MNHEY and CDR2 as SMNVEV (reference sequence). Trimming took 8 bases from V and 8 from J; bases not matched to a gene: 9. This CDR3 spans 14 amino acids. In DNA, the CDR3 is TGTGCCAGCGGAAACAGGGGTCGCGATTCACCCCTCCACTTT. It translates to CASGNRGRDSPLHF.

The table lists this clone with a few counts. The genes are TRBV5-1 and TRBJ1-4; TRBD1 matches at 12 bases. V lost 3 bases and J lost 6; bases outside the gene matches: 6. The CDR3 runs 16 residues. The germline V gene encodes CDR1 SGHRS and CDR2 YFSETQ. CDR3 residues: CASSSTGTGGDEKLFF. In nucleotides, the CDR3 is TGCGCCAGCAGCTCCACCGGGACAGGGGGCGATGAAAAACTGTTTTTT.

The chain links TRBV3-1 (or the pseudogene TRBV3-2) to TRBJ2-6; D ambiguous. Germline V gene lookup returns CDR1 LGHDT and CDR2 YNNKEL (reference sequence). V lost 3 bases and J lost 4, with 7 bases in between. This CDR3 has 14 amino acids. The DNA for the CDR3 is TGTGCCAGCAGCCACAGAACCGGGGCCAACGTCCTGACTTTC. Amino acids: CASSHRTGANVLTF.

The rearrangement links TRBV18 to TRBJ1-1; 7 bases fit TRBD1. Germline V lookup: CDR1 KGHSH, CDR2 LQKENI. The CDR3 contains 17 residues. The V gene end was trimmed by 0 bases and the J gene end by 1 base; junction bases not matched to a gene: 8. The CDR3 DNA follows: TGTGCCAGCTCACCACCAAATCGGGGACAGACGAACACTGAAGCTTTCTTT. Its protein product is CASSPPNRGQTNTEAFF.

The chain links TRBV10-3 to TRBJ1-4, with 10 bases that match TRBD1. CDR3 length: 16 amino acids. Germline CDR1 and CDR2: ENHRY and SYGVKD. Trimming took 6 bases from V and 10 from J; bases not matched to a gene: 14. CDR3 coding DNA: TGTGCCATCAGCCAACTACTCGACAGGGGGCGAGGAAAACTGTTTTTT. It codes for CAISQLLDRGRGKLFF.

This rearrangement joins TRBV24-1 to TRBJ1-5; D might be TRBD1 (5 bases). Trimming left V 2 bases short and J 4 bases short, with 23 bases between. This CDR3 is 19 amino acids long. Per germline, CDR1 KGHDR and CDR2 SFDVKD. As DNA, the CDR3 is TGTGCCACCAGTGATTCCCGACCCCTCGCTTCAGGGTTGAATCAGCCCCAGCATTTT. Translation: CATSDSRPLASGLNQPQHF.

Here the CDR3 reads CASSLGTSGSTDTQYF. The CDR3 region has the DNA TGTGCCAGCAGCTTAGGGACTAGCGGGAGCACAGATACGCAGTATTTT. The genes are TRBV11-3 and TRBJ2-3, with 11 bases identical to TRBD2. Germline V gene data show CDR1 as SGHNT and CDR2 as YENEEA. This CDR3 is built from 16 residues. Trimming removed 1 base from V and 0 bases from J; junction bases left unmatched: 0.

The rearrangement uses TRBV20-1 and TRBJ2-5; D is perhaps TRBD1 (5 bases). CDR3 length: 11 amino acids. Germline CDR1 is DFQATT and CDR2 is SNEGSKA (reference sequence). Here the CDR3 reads CRHDSQETQYF. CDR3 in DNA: TGCAGGCACGACAGTCAAGAGACCCAGTACTTC.

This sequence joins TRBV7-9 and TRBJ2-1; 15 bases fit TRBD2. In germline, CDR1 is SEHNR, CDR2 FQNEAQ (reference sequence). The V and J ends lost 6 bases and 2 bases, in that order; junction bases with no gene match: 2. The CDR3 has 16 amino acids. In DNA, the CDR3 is TGTGCCAGCAGTGGACTAGCGGGGGGGACCTACAATGAGCAGTTCTTC. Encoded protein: CASSGLAGGTYNEQFF.

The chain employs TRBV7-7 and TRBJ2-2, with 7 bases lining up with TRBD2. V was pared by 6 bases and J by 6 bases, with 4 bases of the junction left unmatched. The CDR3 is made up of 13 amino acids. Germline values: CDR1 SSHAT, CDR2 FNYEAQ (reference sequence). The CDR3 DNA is TGTGCCAGCAGAAACGCGGGGGCCGGGGAGCTGTTTTTT. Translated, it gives CASRNAGAGELFF.

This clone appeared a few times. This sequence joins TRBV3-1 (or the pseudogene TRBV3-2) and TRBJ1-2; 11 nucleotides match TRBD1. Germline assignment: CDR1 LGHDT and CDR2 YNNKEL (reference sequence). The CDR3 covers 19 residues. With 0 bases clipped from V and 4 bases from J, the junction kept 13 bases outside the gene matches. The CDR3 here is CASSQDDPWTGGAGYGYTF. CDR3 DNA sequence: TGTGCCAGCAGCCAAGACGATCCTTGGACAGGGGGCGCTGGCTATGGCTACACCTTC.

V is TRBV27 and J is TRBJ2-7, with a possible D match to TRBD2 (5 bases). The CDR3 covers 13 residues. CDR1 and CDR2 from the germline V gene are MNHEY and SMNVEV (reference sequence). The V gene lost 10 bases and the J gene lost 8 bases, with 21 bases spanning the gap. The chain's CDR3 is CATKPAGSTKQYV. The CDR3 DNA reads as TGTGCCACCAAACCTGCGGGCTCTACGAAGCAGTACGTC.

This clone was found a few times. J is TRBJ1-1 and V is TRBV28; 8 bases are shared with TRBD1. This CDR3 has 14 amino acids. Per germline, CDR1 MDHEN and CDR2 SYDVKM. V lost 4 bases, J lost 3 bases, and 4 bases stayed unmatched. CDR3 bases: TGTGCCAGCAGTTCCCAGGGGGCCCACACTGAAGCTTTCTTT. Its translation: CASSSQGAHTEAFF.

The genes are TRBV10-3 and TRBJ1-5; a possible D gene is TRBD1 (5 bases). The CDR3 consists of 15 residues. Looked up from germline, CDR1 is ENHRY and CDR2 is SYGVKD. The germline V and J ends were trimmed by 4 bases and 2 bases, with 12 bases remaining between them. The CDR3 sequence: CAISGGEGGNQPQHF. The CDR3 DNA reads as TGTGCCATCAGTGGGGGGGAGGGCGGCAATCAGCCCCAGCATTTT.

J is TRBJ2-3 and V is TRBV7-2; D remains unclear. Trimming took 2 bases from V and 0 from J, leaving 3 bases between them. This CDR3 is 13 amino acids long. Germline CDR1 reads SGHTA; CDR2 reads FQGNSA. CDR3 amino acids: CASSLLSTDTQYF. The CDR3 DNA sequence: TGTGCCAGCAGCTTACTGAGCACAGATACGCAGTATTTT.

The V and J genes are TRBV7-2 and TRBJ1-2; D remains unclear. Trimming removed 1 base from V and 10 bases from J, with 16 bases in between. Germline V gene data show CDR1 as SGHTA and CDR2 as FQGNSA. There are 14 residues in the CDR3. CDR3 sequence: CASSLGGFFVHYTF. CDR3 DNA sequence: TGTGCCAGCAGCTTAGGAGGATTTTTCGTCCACTACACCTTC.

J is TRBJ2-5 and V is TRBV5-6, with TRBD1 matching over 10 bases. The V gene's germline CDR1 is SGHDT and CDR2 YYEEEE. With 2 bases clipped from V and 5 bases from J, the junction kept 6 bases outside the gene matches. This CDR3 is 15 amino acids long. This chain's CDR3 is CASSLKTGGAETQYF. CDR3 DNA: TGTGCCAGCAGCTTAAAGACAGGGGGCGCGGAGACCCAGTACTTC.

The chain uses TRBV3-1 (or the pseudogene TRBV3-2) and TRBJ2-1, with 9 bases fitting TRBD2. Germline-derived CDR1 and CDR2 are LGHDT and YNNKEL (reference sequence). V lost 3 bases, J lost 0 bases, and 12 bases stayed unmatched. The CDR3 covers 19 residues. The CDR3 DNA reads TGTGCCAGCAGCCATGGGGGAGCGGGGGGTCGGAGCTCCTACAATGAGCAGTTCTTC. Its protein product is CASSHGGAGGRSSYNEQFF.

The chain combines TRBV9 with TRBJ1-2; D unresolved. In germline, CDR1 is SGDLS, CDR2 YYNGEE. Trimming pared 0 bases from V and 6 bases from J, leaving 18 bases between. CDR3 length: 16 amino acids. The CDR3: CASSVGAVRKVDGYTF. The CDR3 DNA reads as TGTGCCAGCAGCGTAGGTGCGGTCCGTAAAGTAGATGGCTACACCTTC.